The following is a T cell receptor (beta chain) sequence with its context. This clonotype has just a few counts. Its binding antigen is unknown. No base qualities exist here, and no much larger clone lies one base off it. Deletion took 4 bases off V and 4 bases off J, with a span of 14 bases between the germline ends. The CDR3 sequence holds 15 residues, the cysteine and phenylalanine included. Only the CDR3 DNA stays, 45 bases, in frame from base 1. As encoded in the germline V gene (reference sequence), CDR1 is SEHNR while CDR2 is FQNEAQ. This sample is drawn from a study of CD8 T cells in ankylosing spondylitis (dated by TCRdb to about 2017). Looking at the study overall: The study profiled T cell receptor beta repertoires in healthy donors and ankylosing spondylitis patients to find disease-linked TCR variants. In total, the full study cohort was made up of 85 to 140 healthy donors and approximately 27 ankylosing spondylitis patients. Peripheral blood was sampled, and synovial fluid was additionally collected from ankylosing spondylitis patients. Points the paper makes about the study in general: Some of the motif variants had been reported before in the synovial fluid and blood of reactive arthritis patients, a finding that suggests common disease-initiation mechanisms. In peripheral blood, the disease-linked clones were found at relatively low frequencies and had a CD8+ phenotype. Blood from ankylosing spondylitis patients appeared to be characterized by a TCR beta motif made up of several highly homologous amino acid variants. According to the report, matched synovial fluid samples from ankylosing spondylitis patients were significantly enriched for the disease-linked clones.

TCRdb lists the instrument as Illumina HiSeq 2500. Quantitative 5'-RACE with molecular barcodes was the method used to prepare the TCR beta libraries. Per the original workflow: Disease-linked TCR variants were identified with a new computational method built on a probabilistic model of VDJ rearrangement. The public reads were quality trimmed at Q25 with fastp and then assembled into clones with MiXCR by TCRdb, keeping productive beta chains. A single entry per CDR3 protein holds the most common genes and DNA from its merged rows. These V and J calls derive from TCRdb rather than the authors' analysis. The sample includes 200,000 to 250,000 distinct CDR3 sequences, with about a sixth observed a single time. The top ten clones comprise under 55% of the sample.

The rearrangement combines TRBV7-9 with TRBJ2-1, with TRBD2 as a weak D call on 6 bases. Source material: blood, either unsorted or a sorted T cell fraction (not recorded which). The clonotype originates from a male donor with ankylosing spondylitis. CDR3 loop: CASSWRRETYNEQFF. The DNA reads TGTGCCAGCAGCTGGAGGAGGGAAACTTACAATGAGCAGTTCTTC. Beyond the CDR3, the reference TRBV7-9 and TRBJ2-1 genes provide the residues; the full variable domain reads: DTGVSQNPRHKITKRGQNVTFRCDPISEHNRLYWYRQTLGQGPEFLTYFQNEAQLEKSRLLSDRFSAERPKGSFSTLEIQRTEQGDSAMYLCASSWRRETYNEQFFGPGTRLTVL.